The following is a T cell receptor beta chain sequence with its context. What it binds is unknown. Using immunoSEQ multiplex PCR, the repertoire was profiled, and TCRdb retains in-frame clones only, with some absent. This sample yields some 90,000 clones, of which under 90% are seen a single time; less than 0.12% belongs to the top ten. V dropped 4 bases and J dropped 5 bases, with 17 bases sitting between them. Per the germline V gene, CDR1 is MNHEY and CDR2 is SVGAGI. The CDR3 extends over 15 amino acids. The data belong to a study of graft-versus-host responses after intestinal transplantation. Study at large: For around three years after anti-thymocyte globulin induction, all recipients took tacrolimus and steroids. Study-wide results and limits: When patients had graft-donor T cell macrochimerism, their allografts held high graft-versus-host to host-versus-graft clonal ratios. Researchers found peak circulating GvH clone levels linked to early post-transplant HvG declines. Recipient marrow held GvH clones, some first seen in ileum or blood.

The gene calls are TRBV6-5 and TRBJ1-2, with D perhaps TRBD1 (5 bases). This TCR derives from a human donor who received an intestinal transplant. The sample here was unstimulated CD4+ T cells sorted from spleen or lymph node cells, taken before intestinal transplant. This chain's CDR3 is CASSWNRHSGYGYTF. In DNA form, the CDR3 reads TGTGCCAGCAGTTGGAACCGCCATTCAGGGTATGGCTACACCTTC.